Below are 29 T cell receptor beta chains sequenced from a single sample in a study of T cells in Graves' hyperthyroidism and ophthalmopathy. Using RNA transcripts as the source, TCR beta CDR3 regions were amplified. The HTBI primer set was used in a first-round RT-PCR of the TCR CDR3. TCRdb used MiXCR to reprocess the multiplex PCR reads, holding one entry per CDR3 protein. The table has about 200,000 distinct CDR3 sequences, 15% to 20% seen once. The sample taken for sequencing was blood. The receptors were sampled from a man aged 35 to 55 with Graves' hyperthyroidism.

This clonotype was counted at least ten times. The V gene is TRBV2, the J gene TRBJ1-2; D is uncertain. The CDR3 covers 15 residues. Between the trimmed V and J ends, which lost 0 bases and 5 bases, there was a span of 13 bases. Germline CDR1 SNHLY, CDR2 FYNNEI. In nucleotides, the CDR3 is TGTGCCAGCAGTGAAGCTCGGGTCGCGGGGTATGGCTACACCTTC. Encoded protein: CASSEARVAGYGYTF.

This clonotype was seen at least ten times. The chain has TRBV30 and TRBJ2-7, with D possibly matching TRBD2 (6 bases). The CDR3 loop spans 13 amino acids. Trimming cost V 7 bases and J 0 bases, with 13 bases left between them. Germline V gene sequence: CDR1 GTSNPN, CDR2 SVGIG (reference sequence). This CDR3 is CAFDRESSYEQYF. DNA for the CDR3: TGTGCCTTCGACCGGGAGAGCTCCTACGAGCAGTACTTC.

There are many counts of this clonotype. The rearrangement uses TRBV28 and TRBJ2-1, with D perhaps TRBD2 (6 bases). The germline gives CDR1 MDHEN, CDR2 SYDVKM. The CDR3 consists of 17 residues. Deletions cut 6 bases from V and 1 base from J, with 19 bases between. Written as DNA, the CDR3 is TGTGCCAGCAGGACGGCGGTAGCGGTACAGTCCTACAATGAGCAGTTCTTC. It codes for CASRTAVAVQSYNEQFF.

This chain links TRBV19 with TRBJ1-1; 7 bases are a match to TRBD1. V lost 1 base and J lost 0; bases outside the gene matches: 5. The CDR3 is 16 residues long. Germline V gives CDR1 LNHDA, CDR2 SQIVND (reference sequence). The CDR3 is CASSIGYRGVNTEAFF. The CDR3 DNA follows: TGTGCCAGTAGTATAGGTTACAGGGGAGTGAACACTGAAGCTTTCTTT.

This clonotype was seen ten or more times. The V call is TRBV27, the J call TRBJ2-7; D remains ambiguous. Germline V gives CDR1 MNHEY, CDR2 SMNVEV (reference sequence). Between the trimmed V and J ends, which lost 2 bases and 0 bases, there was a span of 14 bases. The CDR3 totals 16 residues. In nucleotides, the CDR3 is TGTGCCAGCAGTTTACGGTCTAGACCGAGCTCCTACGAGCAGTACTTC. Translation: CASSLRSRPSSYEQYF.

The CDR3 coding sequence is TGTGCCAGCTCACCCCCCGCGGACCGTCTCGAGCAGTACTTC. It specifies CASSPPADRLEQYF. The V call is TRBV18, the J call TRBJ2-7; D gene uncertain. The germline gives CDR1 KGHSH, CDR2 LQKENI. V was cut by 3 bases and J by 6 bases, with 15 bases left in between. The length of the CDR3 is 14 residues.

This clonotype has a single count. The chain uses TRBV7-3 and TRBJ1-1; TRBD1 matches at 9 bases. Germline V gene lookup returns CDR1 SGHTA and CDR2 FQGTGA. CDR3 length: 16 amino acids. The V and J ends lost 5 bases and 3 bases, in that order; junction bases with no gene match: 10. CDR3 sequence: CASSIYPGQGYTEAFF. The CDR3 DNA reads TGTGCCAGCAGCATATATCCGGGACAGGGTTACACTGAAGCTTTCTTT.

This clonotype has ten or more counts. The chain links TRBV9 to TRBJ2-7, with D possibly matching TRBD1 (6 bases). This CDR3 comprises 14 residues. Per germline, CDR1 SGDLS and CDR2 YYNGEE. V was cut by 0 bases and J by 2 bases, with 9 bases left in between. CDR3 nucleotides: TGTGCCAGCAGCGTAGAGTCAGGGGCCTACGAGCAGTACTTC. Protein sequence: CASSVESGAYEQYF.

The V and J genes are TRBV6-6 and TRBJ2-2, with 12 bases aligning to TRBD1. This CDR3 region has 17 residues. Germline CDR1 and CDR2: MNHNY and SVGAGI (reference sequence). Trimming took 2 bases from V and 7 from J; bases not matched to a gene: 8. CDR3 loop: CASSYGTGGVYGGELFF. The CDR3 coding sequence is TGTGCCAGCAGTTACGGGACAGGGGGCGTGTATGGCGGGGAGCTGTTTTTT.

The chain recombines TRBV12-5 with TRBJ2-3; TRBD2 matches at 8 bases. V was clipped by 6 bases and J by 2 bases; unmatched bases: 4. CDR1 and CDR2 from the germline V gene are LGHNT and FRNRAP. This CDR3 is built from 14 residues. This chain's CDR3 is CASGMTSATDTQYF. CDR3 nucleotides: TGTGCTAGTGGCATGACTAGCGCCACAGATACGCAGTATTTT. The variable domain in full, completed from reference TRBV12-5 and TRBJ2-3, reads DARVTQTPRHKVTEMGQEVTMRCQPILGHNTVFWYRQTMMQGLELLAYFRNRAPLDDSGMPKDRFSAEMPDATLATLKIQPSEPRDSAVYFCASGMTSATDTQYFGPGTRLTVL.

This clonotype has ten or more counts. V gene TRBV20-1 combines with J gene TRBJ2-2, with TRBD1 matching 7 bases. Germline CDR1 and CDR2: DFQATT and SNEGSKA (reference sequence). The ends lost 5 bases at V and 0 bases at J; junction bases unmatched: 3. There are 14 residues in the CDR3. Here the CDR3 reads CSAPDRANTGELFF. The CDR3 DNA reads as TGCAGTGCTCCAGACAGGGCGAACACCGGGGAGCTGTTTTTT.

The J gene is TRBJ1-1, the V gene TRBV20-1; D unclear. Germline V lookup: CDR1 DFQATT, CDR2 SNEGSKA (reference sequence). Trimming stripped 3 bases from V and 0 bases from J, with 8 bases between. The CDR3 consists of 13 residues. CDR3 amino acids: CSASLLLNTEAFF. In DNA form, the CDR3 reads TGCAGTGCTAGTCTCCTGCTGAACACTGAAGCTTTCTTT.

This clonotype was observed at least ten times. The chain combines TRBV19 with TRBJ2-5, with 7 bases lining up with TRBD1. CDR3 length equals 15 residues. Germline loops: CDR1 LNHDA, CDR2 SQIVND (reference sequence). V lost 7 bases and J lost 1; bases outside the gene matches: 9. The CDR3 sequence is CASNILGQPQETQYF. CDR3 DNA: TGTGCCAGTAACATCTTGGGACAGCCCCAAGAGACCCAGTACTTC.

This clonotype was seen more than once but under ten times. This may arise from a read error, as a much more abundant clone is one base away. The chain carries TRBV19 and TRBJ2-5; D might be TRBD1 (5 bases). CDR1 and CDR2 from the germline V gene are LNHDA and SQIVND (reference sequence). The CDR3 extends over 13 amino acids. V gave up 6 bases and J gave up 4 bases, with 12 bases separating them. Here the CDR3 reads CASSQDKGETQYF. The DNA of the CDR3 is TGTGCCAGTAGCCAGGACAAGGGAGAGACCCAGTACTTC. Using reference TRBV19 and TRBJ2-5 for the parts outside the CDR3, the full variable domain is DGGITQSPKYLFRKEGQNVTLSCEQNLNHDAMYWYRQDPGQGLRLIYYSQIVNDFQKGDIAEGYSVSREKKESFPLTVTSAQKNPTAFYLCASSQDKGETQYFGPGTRLLVL.

CDR3 sequence: CASSEWGSGANVLTF. The CDR3 coding sequence is TGTGCCAGCAGTGAGTGGGGATCTGGGGCCAACGTCCTGACTTTC. This chain links TRBV6-1 with TRBJ2-6; D is uncertain. This CDR3 is 15 amino acids long. CDR1 MNHNS and CDR2 SASEGT come from the germline V gene. V was cut by 3 bases and J by 1 base, with 7 bases left in between.

At least ten counts were recorded for this clonotype. This rearrangement joins TRBV20-1 to TRBJ2-3; 8 nucleotides line up with TRBD2. The trim removed 3 bases at V and 6 bases at J, leaving 17 bases unmatched. CDR1 and CDR2 (germline): DFQATT, SNEGSKA (reference sequence). This CDR3 contains 17 residues. CDR3 amino acids: CSARDLVAGGLGDTQYF. As DNA, the CDR3 is TGCAGTGCTAGGGATCTGGTCGCGGGGGGATTGGGGGATACGCAGTATTTT.

This clonotype was observed at least ten times. The chain has TRBV2 and TRBJ1-1; 8 bases are shared with TRBD1. Germline CDR1 SNHLY, CDR2 FYNNEI. This CDR3 region has 17 residues. J was trimmed by 0 bases and V by 3 bases; bases with no gene match: 9. The DNA for the CDR3 is TGTGCCAGCAGTGAGACCTTGGACAGGGTCATGAACACTGAAGCTTTCTTT. Translated: CASSETLDRVMNTEAFF.

The chain employs TRBV10-3 and TRBJ2-3, with D perhaps TRBD2 (5 bases). CDR3 size: 14 residues. Germline CDR1 and CDR2: ENHRY and SYGVKD. V dropped 6 bases and J dropped 4 bases, with 14 bases sitting between them. Written as DNA, the CDR3 is TGTGCCATCAGGGGGAACTCCGGGGCAGATACGCAGTATTTT. Translation gives CAIRGNSGADTQYF.

This clonotype came up a few times. V gene TRBV6-1 combines with J gene TRBJ2-1, with D perhaps given as TRBD1 or TRBD2 (5 bases each). Germline-derived CDR1 and CDR2 are MNHNS and SASEGT. Trimming took 5 bases from V and 8 from J, leaving 19 bases between them. The length of the CDR3 is 15 residues. The chain's CDR3 is CASSSPGRTLYEQFF. The CDR3 DNA follows: TGTGCCAGCAGTTCTCCGGGACGGACTCTCTATGAGCAGTTCTTC.

This clonotype has only a few counts. This chain links TRBV12-3 or TRBV12-4 with TRBJ2-3; 10 nucleotides match TRBD2. The CDR3 loop spans 15 amino acids. The ends lost 3 bases at V and 4 bases at J; junction bases unmatched: 4. The DNA of the CDR3 is TGTGCCAGCAGTTTGGCTAGCGGGGGCCCAGATACGCAGTATTTT. Translating it yields CASSLASGGPDTQYF.

This clonotype was seen many times. The chain uses TRBV12-3 or TRBV12-4 and TRBJ2-4, with D possibly TRBD2 on 5 matching bases. There are 14 residues in the CDR3. With 6 bases removed from V and 7 bases from J, the gap between germline ends came to 16 bases. The CDR3: CASRLGGYPNIQYF. The CDR3 nucleotides read TGTGCCAGCAGGCTTGGAGGATATCCGAACATTCAGTACTTC.

This clonotype showed up many times. V is TRBV20-1 and J is TRBJ2-3; D call uncertain. Deletions cut 3 bases from V and 4 bases from J, with 8 bases between. CDR1 and CDR2 from the germline V gene are DFQATT and SNEGSKA (reference sequence). This CDR3 region has 12 residues. In nucleotides, the CDR3 is TGCAGTGCTAGGGGGATTGCAGATACGCAGTATTTT. It codes for CSARGIADTQYF.

This clonotype has at least ten counts. The chain is built from TRBV7-2 and TRBJ2-7, with unresolved D. The CDR3 consists of 15 residues. In germline, CDR1 is SGHTA, CDR2 FQGNSA. V lost 5 bases and J lost 0, with 14 bases in between. The CDR3 region has the DNA TGTGCCAGCAGCCGACCTACTCTTAGCTCCTACGAGCAGTACTTC. It translates to CASSRPTLSSYEQYF.

This clonotype was detected only a few times. A read error may produce the germline difference seen at one junction end. DNA of the CDR3: TGCGCCAGCAGCAAACGACACATCACAGATACGCAGTATTTT. It is translated as CASSKRHITDTQYF. J is TRBJ2-3 and V is TRBV7-3; D gene ambiguous. The CDR3 is 14 residues long. CDR1 and CDR2 (germline): SGHTA, FQGTGA.

A few counts support this clonotype. The DNA for the CDR3 is TGTGCCAGCAGCATGGGACTAGCGTATGAGCAGTTCTTC. Amino acid sequence: CASSMGLAYEQFF. The chain uses TRBV7-3 and TRBJ2-1, with TRBD2 matching 10 bases. Germline-derived CDR1 and CDR2 are SGHTA and FQGTGA. This CDR3 spans 13 amino acids. The J segment lost 8 bases and the V segment lost 5 bases, leaving 3 bases of the junction unmatched. Using reference TRBV7-3 and TRBJ2-1 for the parts outside the CDR3, the full variable domain is GAGVSQTPSNKVTEKGKYVELRCDPISGHTALYWYRQSLGQGPEFLIYFQGTGAADDSGLPNDRFFAVRPEGSVSTLKIQRTERGDSAVYLCASSMGLAYEQFFGPGTRLTVL.

This sequence joins TRBV4-3 and TRBJ2-3; TRBD2 aligns across 9 bases. The V and J ends lost 2 bases and 0 bases, in that order; junction bases with no gene match: 3. Germline CDR1 LGHNA, CDR2 YSLEER. This CDR3 is built from 16 residues. As DNA, the CDR3 is TGCGCCAGCAGCCAACTAGCGGGGCTAAGCACAGATACGCAGTATTTT. Protein: CASSQLAGLSTDTQYF.

There are many counts of this clonotype. The chain uses TRBV28 and TRBJ1-5, with a possible D match to TRBD1 (5 bases). The CDR3 loop spans 16 amino acids. The V gene's germline CDR1 is MDHEN and CDR2 SYDVKM. The V and J ends lost 2 bases and 0 bases respectively, with 11 bases between them. CDR3 amino acids: CASSLRAGSSNQPQHF. In DNA, the CDR3 is TGTGCCAGCAGTTTAAGGGCAGGGTCTAGCAATCAGCCCCAGCATTTT.

The chain joins TRBV19 to TRBJ2-2; the D gene is possibly TRBD1 (6 bases). The CDR3 length is 14 residues. Germline CDR1 and CDR2: LNHDA and SQIVND (reference sequence). V gave up 5 bases and J gave up 4 bases, with 11 bases separating them. The CDR3 reads CASSPPGVTGELFF. The CDR3 DNA reads as TGTGCCAGTAGTCCCCCAGGGGTCACCGGGGAGCTGTTTTTT. Full variable domain (outside the CDR3, taken from reference TRBV19 and TRBJ2-2): DGGITQSPKYLFRKEGQNVTLSCEQNLNHDAMYWYRQDPGQGLRLIYYSQIVNDFQKGDIAEGYSVSREKKESFPLTVTSAQKNPTAFYLCASSPPGVTGELFFGEGSRLTVL.

The J gene is TRBJ2-1, the V gene TRBV7-9; possible D gene TRBD2, 5 bases. V gave up 2 bases and J gave up 9 bases, with 11 bases separating them. The germline V gene has CDR1 SEHNR and CDR2 FQNEAQ (reference sequence). The CDR3 covers 13 residues. The CDR3 nucleotides read TGTGCCAGCAGCTTATTTAGACGGGGTGAGCAGTTCTTC. This codes for CASSLFRRGEQFF.